A selection of T cell receptor beta chains follows, all from one sample in a study of cytomegalovirus exposure and HLA in healthy donors. Assay: immunoSEQ multiplex PCR; the TCRdb copy retains only in-frame clones and omits some. This table has more than 150,000 clones, more than 75% appearing once. Sequenced input: PBMCs. These receptors all stem from a girl younger than two in good health and CMV-seronegative. Each CDR3 is given with its conserved first and last residue. Each record gives: clone size, V gene, J gene, D gene, CDR3 DNA, CDR3 protein. A D gene is named only where the DNA matches it firmly. The size entry is marked missing in some rows and otherwise reads once, few, many or a size class.

NA,TRBV5-1,TRBJ2-1,NA,TGCGCCAGCAGCTTGGGACTATCCTCCTACAATGAGCAGTTCTTC,CASSLGLSSYNEQFF
NA,TRBV6-1,TRBJ1-4,NA,TGTGCCAGCAGTCTACCAGGGGCACCAAATGAAAAACTGTTTTTT,CASSLPGAPNEKLFF
once,TRBV10-1,TRBJ2-3,NA,TGCGCCAGCAGTGGACAGTCCACAGATACGCAGTATTTT,CASSGQSTDTQYF
NA,TRBV6-4,TRBJ2-1,TRBD2,TGTGCCAGCACTCCTTCGCCCGGGAGGGGGAATGAGCAGTTCTTC,CASTPSPGRGNEQFF
NA,TRBV2,TRBJ2-7,NA,TGTGCCAGCAGTCCTTCCTACGAGCAGTACTTC,CASSPSYEQYF
NA,TRBV7-8,TRBJ2-7,NA,TGTGCCAGCAGCTTATCGTCCGGGTTCTACGAGCAGTACTTC,CASSLSSGFYEQYF
NA,TRBV7-9,TRBJ2-1,NA,TGTGCCAGCAGCTTAGGACAGGCTTACAATGAGCAGTTCTTC,CASSLGQAYNEQFF
NA,TRBV30,TRBJ2-1,NA,TGTGCCTGGAGTGTAGCAAATGAGCAGTTCTTC,CAWSVANEQFF
NA,TRBV5-5,TRBJ1-5,NA,TGTGCCAGCAGCGATACGGGAGTCAATCAGCCCCAGCATTTT,CASSDTGVNQPQHF
NA,TRBV27,TRBJ1-4,NA,TGTGCCAGCAGTTTGGGGGGGCAACTGTTTTTT,CASSLGGQLFF
NA,TRBV29-1,TRBJ1-2,NA,TGCAGCGTTAAACTCCGGGGGGCCGGGAACTATGGCTACACCTTC,CSVKLRGAGNYGYTF
NA,TRBV7-8,TRBJ2-3,NA,TGTGCCAGCAGCTTAGGTTGGCCAGATACGCAGTATTTT,CASSLGWPDTQYF
NA,TRBV19,TRBJ2-1,TRBD2,TGTGCCAGTAGTGTCATTAGCGGGAGGGCCTTCAATGAGCAGTTCTTC,CASSVISGRAFNEQFF
NA,TRBV10-1,TRBJ1-6,TRBD1,TGCGCCAGCAGGAGGGACAGATGTTATAATTCACCCCTCCACTTT,CASRRDRCYNSPLHF
few,TRBV2,TRBJ1-1,TRBD1,TGTGCCAGCAGTCGGACAGGGTTGAACACTGAAGCTTTCTTT,CASSRTGLNTEAFF
NA,TRBV11-3,TRBJ2-3,TRBD2,TGTGCCAGCAGCTTGGGTAGCGGGGGATATACAGATACGCAGTATTTT,CASSLGSGGYTDTQYF
NA,TRBV27,TRBJ2-7,TRBD1,TGTGCCAGCAGTTTACTGGGGACAGGGGGCCATTTGCACTACGAGCAGTACTTC,CASSLLGTGGHLHYEQYF
NA,TRBV4-1,TRBJ1-5,TRBD1,TGCGCCAGCAGCCCTTCGCGGGGACAGGGTAAGGCGACCCAGCATTTT,CASSPSRGQGKATQHF
NA,TRBV6-4,TRBJ2-3,NA,TGTGCCAGCAGCCAGGGAAGTGGCACAGATACGCAGTATTTT,CASSQGSGTDTQYF
NA,TRBV5-4,TRBJ2-1,TRBD2,TGTGCCAGCAGCCTCGGCGGGAGCAGGGACAATGAGCAGTTCTTC,CASSLGGSRDNEQFF
NA,TRBV9,TRBJ2-5,NA,TGTGCCAGCAGCGTAAGTACAGGATTCCCAGGCCAAGAGACCCAGTACTTC,CASSVSTGFPGQETQYF
NA,TRBV27,TRBJ1-2,NA,TGTGCCAGCAGTACAAGACCGACAGCCGGCCTCTATGGCTACACCTTC,CASSTRPTAGLYGYTF
NA,TRBV19,TRBJ2-7,TRBD1,TGTGCCAGTAGTATGAGGGACAGGGCCTACGAGCAGTACTTC,CASSMRDRAYEQYF
NA,TRBV6-4,TRBJ2-2,TRBD2,TGTGCCAGCAGTAAGACTAGCGGGGTGAACACCGGGGAGCTGTTTTTT,CASSKTSGVNTGELFF
NA,TRBV19,TRBJ1-1,TRBD1,TGTGCCAGTAGCCGGGACAGAGTGAGCACTGAAGCTTTCTTT,CASSRDRVSTEAFF
NA,TRBV5-6,TRBJ2-7,NA,TGTGCCAGCAGCTTGACAGCCTACGAGCAGTACTTC,CASSLTAYEQYF
NA,TRBV6-5,TRBJ2-3,NA,TGTGCCAGCCGGTCGCCGCCTCGGGATACGCAGTATTTT,CASRSPPRDTQYF
NA,TRBV7-9,TRBJ1-1,TRBD1,TGTGCCAGCAGCTTAAGAGGCCAGGGGGAAAGGACTGAAGCTTTCTTT,CASSLRGQGERTEAFF
NA,TRBV11-2,TRBJ1-5,NA,TGTGCCAGCAGCCGGGCGGGTAATCAGCCCCAGCATTTT,CASSRAGNQPQHF
NA,TRBV7-9,TRBJ1-1,NA,TGTGCCAGCAGCCAAGCTCGAAGAGCCAACACTGAAGCTTTCTTT,CASSQARRANTEAFF
NA,TRBV30,TRBJ2-1,TRBD2,TGTGCCTGGCGGGGCGGGGTAGCGGGAGGGCGCGTCTCCTACAATGAGCAGTTCTTC,CAWRGGVAGGRVSYNEQFF
NA,TRBV19,TRBJ1-2,NA,TGTGCCAGTAGTATAGATCTGGCTCGCCAAGGCTACACCTTC,CASSIDLARQGYTF
NA,TRBV6-1,TRBJ2-7,NA,TGTGCCAGCAGTGAAGCGCAGGTAACAGGGTACTACGAGCAGTACTTC,CASSEAQVTGYYEQYF
NA,TRBV5-1,TRBJ2-5,TRBD2,TGCGCCAGCAGCTGGGGGGGAGGAGAGACCCAGTACTTC,CASSWGGGETQYF
NA,TRBV13,TRBJ2-1,NA,TGTGCCAGCAGCTTAGGGTGGGGGGATGAGCAGTTCTTC,CASSLGWGDEQFF
once,TRBV29-1,TRBJ2-2,NA,TGCAGCGCCAGATTACACACCGGGGAGCTGTTTTTT,CSARLHTGELFF
NA,TRBV27,TRBJ2-1,TRBD2,TGTGCCAGCAGTTTTGTGGGAGGGAATGGTGAGCAGTTCTTC,CASSFVGGNGEQFF
NA,TRBV7-2,TRBJ1-5,NA,TGTGCCAGCAGCTTATCAGGCCGTCAGCCCCAGCATTTT,CASSLSGRQPQHF
few,TRBV4-2,TRBJ2-5,TRBD2,TGTGCCAGACAAAAGGGACTAGCGGGGGGAGAGACCCAGTACTTC,CARQKGLAGGETQYF
NA,TRBV5-1,TRBJ2-7,TRBD2,TGCGCCAGCAGCCCGGGACTAACCTACGAGCAGTACTTC,CASSPGLTYEQYF
NA,TRBV5-1,TRBJ1-6,NA,TGCGCCAGCAGCTTGCAGGACAGCCTTAATTCACCCCTCCACTTT,CASSLQDSLNSPLHF
NA,TRBV7-8,TRBJ2-3,TRBD2,TGTGCCAGCAGCTTATATAGCGGGACTACAGATACGCAGTATTTT,CASSLYSGTTDTQYF
NA,TRBV5-1,TRBJ1-1,TRBD1,TGCGCCAGCAGCCGCGACAGGGACACTGAAGCTTTCTTT,CASSRDRDTEAFF
NA,TRBV11-2,TRBJ2-3,NA,TGTGCCAGCAGCTTACTAGGTGTGACAGATACGCAGTATTTT,CASSLLGVTDTQYF
NA,TRBV9,TRBJ2-1,NA,TGTGCCAGCAGCGATAGCGGTATCCACAATGAGCAGTTCTTC,CASSDSGIHNEQFF
NA,TRBV5-1,TRBJ1-2,NA,TGCGCCAGCAGCTTTCTACCTGGCTACACCTTC,CASSFLPGYTF
few,TRBV29-1,TRBJ2-3,TRBD2,TGCAGCGTTGCTGGGACTAGCGAGAAGGCGCAGTATTTT,CSVAGTSEKAQYF
NA,TRBV4-2,TRBJ2-7,NA,TGTGCCAGCAGCCAAGAGGTAGCCAGCTCCTACGAGCAGTACTTC,CASSQEVASSYEQYF
once,TRBV4-1,TRBJ1-3,NA,TGCGCCAGCAGCCAAGTCAGCTCTGGAAACACCATATATTTT,CASSQVSSGNTIYF
NA,TRBV10-1,TRBJ2-7,TRBD2,TGCGCCAGCATGTTGCGGGGGGGCAACTACGAGCAGTACTTC,CASMLRGGNYEQYF
NA,TRBV4-2,TRBJ2-2,TRBD2,TGTGCCAGCAGCCGGCTCCCGGGACTAGGGGCGAACACCGGGGAGCTGTTTTTT,CASSRLPGLGANTGELFF
NA,TRBV7-2,TRBJ2-2,TRBD2,TGTGCCAGCAGCTTAGGGGGAGGGGACACCGGGGAGCTGTTTTTT,CASSLGGGDTGELFF
NA,TRBV5-4,TRBJ1-2,NA,TGTGCCAGCAGCTTGGATCAGGGTCTCTATGGCTACACCTTC,CASSLDQGLYGYTF